These T cell receptor beta chains were read from a single sample in a study of blood T cell repertoires in COVID-19. TCRdb keeps only in-frame clones here, not all; method: immunoSEQ multiplex PCR. This sample has approximately 330,000 clones, with roughly 90% found just once. The sequenced sample was peripheral blood. The receptors stem from a man younger than 45 with COVID-19, enrolled during active disease. The CDR3 runs from the conserved cysteine through the conserved F or W. The D gene is left open where the match is weak. Not every row has a clone size; where given, it reads once, few, many or a size class.

v_gene	j_gene	d_gene	len	abundance	CDR3aa	CDR3nt
TRBV5-5	TRBJ1-2	NA	15	NA	CASSPAPGDNYGYTF	TGTGCCAGCAGCCCCGCTCCAGGGGATAACTATGGCTACACCTTC
TRBV4-1	TRBJ2-1	NA	17	NA	CASSQDRTGVPYNEQFF	TGCGCCAGCAGCCAAGATAGGACGGGAGTACCATACAATGAGCAGTTCTTC
TRBV5-8	TRBJ1-5	NA	15	NA	CASSLQIISNQPQHF	TGTGCCAGCAGCTTACAGATTATTAGCAATCAGCCCCAGCATTTT
TRBV7-3	TRBJ2-6	NA	14	NA	CASSSVSGANVLTF	TGTGCCAGCAGCTCGGTCTCTGGGGCCAACGTCCTGACTTTC
TRBV7-9	TRBJ1-2	TRBD1	13	NA	CASSHRGSYGYTF	TGTGCCAGCAGCCACAGGGGTTCTTATGGCTACACCTTC
TRBV25-1	TRBJ2-3	TRBD2	15	NA	CASGELAGFTDTQYF	TGTGCCAGCGGGGAACTAGCGGGGTTCACAGATACGCAGTATTTT
TRBV5-1	TRBJ1-6	TRBD1	14	NA	CASSWGQENSPLHF	TGCGCCAGCAGCTGGGGACAGGAGAATTCACCCCTCCACTTT
TRBV6-5	TRBJ1-1	NA	13	NA	CASSLTSGTEAFF	TGTGCCAGCAGTTTAACGTCAGGCACTGAAGCTTTCTTT
TRBV6-2/TRBV6-3	TRBJ2-7	TRBD2	17	NA	CASSSAGLAGGVYEQYF	TGTGCCAGCAGTTCCGCCGGACTAGCGGGAGGGGTTTACGAGCAGTACTTC
TRBV19	TRBJ2-2	NA	15	NA	CASSIFSVNTGELFF	TGTGCCAGTAGTATTTTCAGCGTTAACACCGGGGAGCTGTTTTTT
TRBV30	TRBJ2-1	NA	14	NA	CAWSVELSYNEQFF	TGTGCCTGGAGTGTAGAGTTGTCCTACAATGAGCAGTTCTTC
TRBV19	TRBJ2-6	NA	16	NA	CASFGFSGSGANVLTF	TGTGCCAGTTTCGGATTCTCGGGCTCTGGGGCCAACGTCCTGACTTTC
TRBV15	TRBJ1-4	TRBD1	15	NA	CATSSEDRLNEKLFF	TGTGCCACCAGCAGTGAGGACAGGCTTAATGAAAAACTGTTTTTT
TRBV19	TRBJ2-5	TRBD2	13	NA	CASGLAGQETQYF	TGTGCCAGCGGACTAGCGGGACAAGAGACCCAGTACTTC
TRBV6-2/TRBV6-3	TRBJ2-7	TRBD2	18	NA	CASSYKPGLAGGIYEQYF	TGTGCCAGCAGTTATAAGCCCGGACTAGCGGGGGGCATCTACGAGCAGTACTTC
TRBV13	TRBJ1-2	NA	14	NA	CASSLENREEGYTF	TGTGCCAGCAGCTTAGAAAACAGGGAAGAAGGCTACACCTTC
TRBV2	TRBJ1-1	NA	16	NA	CASSVDRESRNTEAFF	TGTGCCAGCAGTGTTGACAGAGAGTCCCGGAACACTGAAGCTTTCTTT
TRBV19	TRBJ1-1	NA	14	NA	CASSIQGRGTEAFF	TGTGCCAGTAGTATACAGGGGCGCGGGACTGAAGCTTTCTTT
TRBV5-4	TRBJ2-7	NA	15	many	CASSSKGLSFYEQYF	TGTGCCAGCAGCTCTAAGGGACTCTCTTTCTACGAGCAGTACTTC
TRBV9	TRBJ2-3	TRBD2	17	NA	CASSPIRLAGATDTQYF	TGTGCCAGCAGCCCCATAAGACTAGCGGGAGCCACAGATACGCAGTATTTT
TRBV6-1	TRBJ2-3	TRBD1	16	NA	CASSEFGQGGTDTQYF	TGTGCCAGCAGTGAATTCGGCCAGGGGGGCACAGATACGCAGTATTTT
TRBV11-2	TRBJ2-7	TRBD1	18	once	CASSLWRYDGDRGPEQYF	TGTGCCAGCAGCTTATGGAGGTACGACGGGGACAGGGGGCCCGAGCAGTACTTC
TRBV18	TRBJ2-7	TRBD1	13	NA	CASSLDRVGEQYF	TGTGCCAGCTCACTGGACAGGGTTGGGGAGCAGTACTTC
TRBV2	TRBJ1-1	TRBD1	16	NA	CASSEGQGPLNTEAFF	TGTGCCAGCAGTGAAGGACAGGGGCCCTTGAACACTGAAGCTTTCTTT
TRBV3-1/TRBV3-2	TRBJ2-7	TRBD2	11	NA	CASNRGDEQYF	TGTGCCAGCAACCGGGGGGACGAGCAGTACTTC
TRBV28	TRBJ2-7	TRBD2	16	NA	CASSFRTSGGTYEQYF	TGTGCCAGCAGTTTCCGGACTAGCGGGGGTACCTACGAGCAGTACTTC
TRBV7-2	TRBJ2-1	TRBD1	17	NA	CASSLRPRTGRRDEQFF	TGTGCCAGCAGCTTAAGGCCCCGGACAGGGAGGCGTGATGAGCAGTTCTTC